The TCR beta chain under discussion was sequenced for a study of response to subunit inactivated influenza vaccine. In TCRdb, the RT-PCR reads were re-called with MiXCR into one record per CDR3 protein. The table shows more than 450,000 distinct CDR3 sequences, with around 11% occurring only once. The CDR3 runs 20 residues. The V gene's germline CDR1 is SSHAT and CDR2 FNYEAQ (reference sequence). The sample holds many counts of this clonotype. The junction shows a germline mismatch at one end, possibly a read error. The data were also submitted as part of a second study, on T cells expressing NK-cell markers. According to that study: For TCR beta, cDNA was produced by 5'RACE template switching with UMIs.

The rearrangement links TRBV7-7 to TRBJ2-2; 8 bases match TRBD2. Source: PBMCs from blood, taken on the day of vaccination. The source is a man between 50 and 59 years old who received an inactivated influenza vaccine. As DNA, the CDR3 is TGTGCTAGCAGCTTAGCCTCACCGGGACTAGGGATCGAAAACACCGGGGAGCTGTTTTTT. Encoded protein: CASSLASPGLGIENTGELFF.